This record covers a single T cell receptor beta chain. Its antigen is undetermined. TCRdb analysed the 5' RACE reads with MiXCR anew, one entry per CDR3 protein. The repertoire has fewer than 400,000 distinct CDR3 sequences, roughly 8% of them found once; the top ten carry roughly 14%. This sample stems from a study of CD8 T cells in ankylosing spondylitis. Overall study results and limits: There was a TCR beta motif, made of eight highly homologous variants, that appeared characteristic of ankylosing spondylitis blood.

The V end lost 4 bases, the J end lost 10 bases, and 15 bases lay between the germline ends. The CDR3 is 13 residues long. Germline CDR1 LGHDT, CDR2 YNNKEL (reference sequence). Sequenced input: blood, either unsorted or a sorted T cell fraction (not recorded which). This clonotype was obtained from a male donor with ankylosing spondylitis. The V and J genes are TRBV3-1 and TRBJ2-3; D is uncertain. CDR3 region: CASSPTPRRAQYF. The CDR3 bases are TGTGCCAGCAGCCCCACCCCCCGTAGGGCGCAGTATTTT.